This TCR beta chain is from a study of spatial heterogeneity in lung cancer. Study-wide results and caveats: It was found that expanded intratumoral alpha and beta TCR counts tracked tumor mutation counts.

This clonotype was detected many times. Antigen unknown. Stated time point: sample taken at primary tumor resection. TCRdb used MiXCR to reprocess the 5' RACE reads, holding one entry per CDR3 protein. This sample carries approximately 20,000 distinct CDR3 sequences, approximately 3% of them seen once, and the ten largest clones take approximately 8.3%. With V trimmed by 4 bases and J by 5 bases, 5 bases remained unmatched. Germline V lookup: CDR1 LGHNA, CDR2 YNFKEQ. The CDR3 covers 15 residues. Sequencing used lung tumor tissue, obtained at surgery. The TCR comes from a male donor with early-stage non-small cell lung cancer. This chain links TRBV4-2 with TRBJ2-2; TRBD2 matches at 9 bases. The CDR3 reads CASSPGLARTGELFF. CDR3 in DNA: TGTGCCAGCAGCCCGGGACTAGCACGAACCGGGGAGCTGTTTTTT.